The rows below give T cell receptor beta chains drawn from one sample of a study of shared clonotypes between healthy human individuals. Here immunoSEQ multiplex PCR was the method, and the copy in TCRdb shows in-frame clones only, minus some. This sample yields 700,000 to 950,000 clones, of which approximately 97% are seen a single time; about 0.22% belongs to the top ten. Sequenced sample: naive CD8+ T cells sorted from blood. Receptors were obtained from a man in his thirties or forties in good health. CDR3s include the opening cysteine and the closing phenylalanine or tryptophan.

>TRBJ2-7|TRBV7-8|16
CASSLKYTSGRYEQYF
>TRBJ2-1|TRBV5-1|16
CASSNQAGGHYNEQFF
>TRBJ2-2|TRBV13|18
CASSLGLGTGDNTGELFF
>TRBJ2-7|TRBV25-1|13
CASSPGPTYEQYF
>TRBJ2-1|TRBV11-2|16
CASSSTGGETYNEQFF
>TRBJ2-7|TRBV14|17
CASSQDRAGGDSYEQYF
>TRBJ2-5|TRBV7-8|16
CASSSWPADQGETQYF
>TRBJ2-7|TRBV11-2|17
CASSLVGSGMSSYEQYF
>TRBJ2-5|TRBV29-1|14
CSVVGVDRAETQYF
>TRBJ1-1|TRBV28|16
CASTLGGTPPAAEAFF
>TRBJ2-3|TRBV30|13
CAWRETGGDTQYF
>TRBJ2-7|TRBV15|15
CATSRDRSNSYEQYF
>TRBJ2-1|TRBV7-6|13
CASSLERINEQFF
>TRBJ2-7|TRBV6-5|13
CASSYEVSYEQYF
>TRBJ2-7|TRBV19|15
CASSIAAGQTYEQYF
>TRBJ2-7|TRBV11-2|14
CASSPGTGPYEQYF
>TRBJ2-7|TRBV2|14
CASIASAGGYEQYF
>TRBJ2-7|TRBV7-8|14
CASSFPGGRDEQYF
>TRBJ2-7|TRBV27|16
CASSLGTGIASYEQYF
>TRBJ1-5|TRBV25-1|15
CASSTGGGSNQPQHF
>TRBJ2-7|TRBV5-1|11
CASANSYEQYF
>TRBJ2-5|TRBV7-9|14
CASSLSGRAETQYF
>TRBJ2-7|TRBV27|15
CASSFVRERSYEQYF
>TRBJ2-7|TRBV2|15
CASTYEGMSSYEQYF
>TRBJ2-2|TRBV7-8|15
CASSLRASGSRELFF
>TRBJ2-5|TRBV11-3|14
CASSSWDGEETQYF
>TRBJ1-3|TRBV25-1|15
CASRATGNSGNTIYF